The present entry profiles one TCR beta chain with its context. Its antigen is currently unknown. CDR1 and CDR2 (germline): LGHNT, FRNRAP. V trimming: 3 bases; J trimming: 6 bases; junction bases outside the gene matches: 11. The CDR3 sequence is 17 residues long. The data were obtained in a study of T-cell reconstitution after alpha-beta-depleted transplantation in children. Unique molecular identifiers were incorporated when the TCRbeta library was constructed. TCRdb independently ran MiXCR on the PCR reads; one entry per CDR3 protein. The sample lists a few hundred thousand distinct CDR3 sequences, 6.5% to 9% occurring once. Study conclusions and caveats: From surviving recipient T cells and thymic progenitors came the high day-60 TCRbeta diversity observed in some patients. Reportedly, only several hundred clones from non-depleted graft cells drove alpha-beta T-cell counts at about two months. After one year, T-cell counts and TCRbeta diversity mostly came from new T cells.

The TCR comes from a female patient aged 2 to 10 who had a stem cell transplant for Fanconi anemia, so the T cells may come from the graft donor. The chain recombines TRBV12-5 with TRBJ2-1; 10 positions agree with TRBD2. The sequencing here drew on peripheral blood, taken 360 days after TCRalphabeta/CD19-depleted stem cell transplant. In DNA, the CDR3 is TGTGCTAGTGGTTTCATACTCAGCGGGAGGGCATCCAATGAGCAGTTCTTC. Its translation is CASGFILSGRASNEQFF.